This T cell receptor beta chain was recorded in a study of blood T cells in healthy people across ages. The second PCR ran about 6 to 12 cycles with a sample-barcoded 5' primer and J-beta primers. Paired-end reads containing CDR3 totaled no fewer than 2.5 million for each sample. TCRdb recomputed calls from the 5' RACE reads with MiXCR, one row per CDR3 protein. The table records approximately 790,000 distinct CDR3 sequences, less than 80% of them present only once. The sequence was collected from a man aged 25 to 40 in good health. The sample comprised blood.

The CDR3 nucleotides are TGTACCAGCAGCTTAGCGAGCTGGGGGCTCAATTCCTACGAGCAGTACTTC. Amino acids: CTSSLASWGLNSYEQYF. The gene calls are TRBV7-2 and TRBJ2-7; tentatively, D is TRBD1 (6 bases). The germline gives CDR1 SGHTA, CDR2 FQGNSA. With 0 bases removed from V and 1 base from J, the gap between germline ends came to 16 bases. This CDR3 has 17 residues.